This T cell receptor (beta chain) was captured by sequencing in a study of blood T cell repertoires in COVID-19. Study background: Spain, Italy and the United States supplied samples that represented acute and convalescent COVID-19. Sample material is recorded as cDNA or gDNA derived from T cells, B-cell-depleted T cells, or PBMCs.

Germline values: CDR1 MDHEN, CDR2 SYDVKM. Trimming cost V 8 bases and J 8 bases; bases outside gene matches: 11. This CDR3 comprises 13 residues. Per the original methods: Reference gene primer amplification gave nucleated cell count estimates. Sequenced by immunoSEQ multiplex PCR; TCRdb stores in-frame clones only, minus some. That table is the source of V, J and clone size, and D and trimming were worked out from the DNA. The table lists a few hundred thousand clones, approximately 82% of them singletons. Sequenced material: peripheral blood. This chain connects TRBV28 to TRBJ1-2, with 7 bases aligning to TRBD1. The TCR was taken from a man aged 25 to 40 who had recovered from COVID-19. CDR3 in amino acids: CASFTGTVGGYTF. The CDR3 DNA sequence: TGTGCCAGCTTTACTGGGACAGTTGGGGGCTACACCTTC.